This note documents a single TCR beta chain sequence. Its antigen is not known. The entry originates in a study of shared clonotypes between healthy human individuals. Whole-study results and caveats: Blood alone was sampled, and tissue repertoires likely differ.

V dropped 5 bases and J dropped 4; count of bases not matched to a gene: 6. The CDR3 covers 14 residues. Per germline, CDR1 SGHTA and CDR2 FQGNSA. Measured with immunoSEQ multiplex PCR; TCRdb has only the in-frame clones, and not every one. The data show under 2,500,000 clones, 90% to 97% seen once. The clonotype comes from a man aged 18-30 years in good health. The chain combines TRBV7-2 with TRBJ1-2; 8 bases fit TRBD1. Material: naive CD4+ T cells sorted from blood. The subset was: CD45RA+ positively selected. The CDR3 spells CASSPTGAFYGYTF. The CDR3 bases are TGTGCCAGCAGCCCGACAGGGGCTTTCTATGGCTACACCTTC.